Listed here is a single T cell receptor (beta chain). This record comes from a study of cytomegalovirus exposure and HLA in healthy donors. This CDR3 is 11 amino acids long. The V gene's germline CDR1 is MNHNS and CDR2 SASEGT. Trimming pared 1 base from V and 10 bases from J, leaving 5 bases between. PCR employed 60 Vbeta and 13 Jbeta primers. Some clones are missing from TCRdb's copy, which holds only in-frame ones; the method was immunoSEQ multiplex PCR. Found here are tens of thousands of clones, around 78% of them singletons; the top ten hold around 0.63%. The chain couples TRBV6-1 to TRBJ2-1; D may be TRBD2 (5 bases). Sequencing input: PBMCs. The sequence was obtained from a man under 40 in good health and CMV-seronegative. CDR3 in DNA: TGTGCCAGCAGTGAAGGGAGGGAGCAGTTCTTC. The encoded protein is CASSEGREQFF.